This TCR beta chain was captured in a study of shared T cell receptors in the human thymus. TCRdb keeps only in-frame clones here, not all; method: immunoSEQ multiplex PCR. The table lists about 710,000 clones, 70% to 90% of them singletons, with roughly 0.0086% in the top ten. This CDR3 region has 12 residues. From germline, CDR1 is MNHEY and CDR2 SMNVEV (reference sequence). V was cut by 5 bases and J by 5 bases, with 8 bases left in between. These data also formed part of another study, on human thymus T cells. That paper adds: Resections that were taken during corrective heart surgery supplied the thymus tissue. What appeared biased in thymic and blood repertoires was the usage of V and J genes.

This TCR derives from a boy in the first two years of life with a congenital heart defect. Sequenced material: thymocytes. This chain joins TRBV27 and TRBJ2-3; D unresolved. CDR3: CASSQTRDTQYF. CDR3 nucleotide sequence: TGTGCCAGCAGTCAAACTCGAGATACGCAGTATTTT.